The clone carrying this TCR beta chain was detected only a few times. Its antigen is not known. The sample belongs to a study of early T cells in non-severe SARS-CoV-2 infection. About the research overall: Unsorted whole-blood RNA was sequenced in bulk, leaving chains unpaired.

This CDR3 has 14 amino acids. Between the trimmed V and J ends, which lost 0 bases and 5 bases, there was a span of 8 bases. Germline CDR1 and CDR2: DFQATT and SNEGSKA (reference sequence). Regarding the study as a whole: Anti-spike CD8 responses were favored in VDJdb matching, and private and CD4 specificities were missed.

Individual cDNA molecules were tagged with unique molecular identifiers. TCRdb processed the 5' RACE reads anew with MiXCR; each CDR3 protein has one entry. The sample contains roughly 75,000 distinct CDR3 sequences, about 11% of which appear only once. This chain links TRBV20-1 with TRBJ2-6, with no clear D. The sequenced material came from whole blood. This sequence originates from an adult who was a healthcare worker with PCR-confirmed SARS-CoV-2 infection or an uninfected control (not recorded which). The DNA of the CDR3 is TGCAGTGCTAGAGACATGTCGAGGGCCAACGTCCTGACTTTC. Translating gives CSARDMSRANVLTF.